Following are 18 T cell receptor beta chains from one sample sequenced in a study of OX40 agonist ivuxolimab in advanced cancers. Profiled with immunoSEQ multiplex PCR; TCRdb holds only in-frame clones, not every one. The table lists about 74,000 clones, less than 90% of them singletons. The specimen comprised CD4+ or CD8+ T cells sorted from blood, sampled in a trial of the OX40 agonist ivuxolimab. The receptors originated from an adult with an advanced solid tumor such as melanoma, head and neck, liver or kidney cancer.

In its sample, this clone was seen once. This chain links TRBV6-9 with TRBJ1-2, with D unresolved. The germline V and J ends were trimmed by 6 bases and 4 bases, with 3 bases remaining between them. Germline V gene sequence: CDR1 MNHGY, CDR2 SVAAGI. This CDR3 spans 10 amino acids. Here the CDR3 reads CASRTYGYTF. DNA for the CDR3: TGTGCCAGCAGGACCTATGGCTACACCTTC.

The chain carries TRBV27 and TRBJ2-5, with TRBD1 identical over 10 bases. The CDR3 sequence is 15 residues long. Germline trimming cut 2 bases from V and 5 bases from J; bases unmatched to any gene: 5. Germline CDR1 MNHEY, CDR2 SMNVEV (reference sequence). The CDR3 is CASSLTTGGGETQYF. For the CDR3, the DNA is TGTGCCAGCAGTTTAACGACAGGGGGCGGTGAGACCCAGTACTTC.

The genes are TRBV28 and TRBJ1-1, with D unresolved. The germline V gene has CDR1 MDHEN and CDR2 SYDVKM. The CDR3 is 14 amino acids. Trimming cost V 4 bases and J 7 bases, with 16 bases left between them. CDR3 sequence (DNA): TGTGCCAGCAGTTCCCACGGTGGAATCCATGAAGCTTTCTTT. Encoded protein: CASSSHGGIHEAFF.

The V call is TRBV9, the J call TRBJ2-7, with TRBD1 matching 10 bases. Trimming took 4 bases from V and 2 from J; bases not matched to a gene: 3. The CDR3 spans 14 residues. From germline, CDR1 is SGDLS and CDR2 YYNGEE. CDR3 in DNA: TGTGCCAGCAGCCCGGGACAGGGGACCTACGAGCAGTACTTC. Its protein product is CASSPGQGTYEQYF.

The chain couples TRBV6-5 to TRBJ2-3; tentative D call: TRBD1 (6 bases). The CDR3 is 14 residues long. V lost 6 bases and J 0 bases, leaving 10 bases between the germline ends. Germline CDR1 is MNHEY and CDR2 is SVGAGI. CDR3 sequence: CASRRTASTDTQYF. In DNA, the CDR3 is TGTGCCAGCAGAAGGACAGCCAGCACAGATACGCAGTATTTT.

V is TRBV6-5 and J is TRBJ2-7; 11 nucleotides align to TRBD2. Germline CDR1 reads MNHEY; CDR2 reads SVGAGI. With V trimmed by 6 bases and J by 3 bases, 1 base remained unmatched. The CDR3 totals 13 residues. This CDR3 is CASRTSGVYEQYF. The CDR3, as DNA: TGTGCCAGCAGGACTAGCGGGGTCTACGAGCAGTACTTC.

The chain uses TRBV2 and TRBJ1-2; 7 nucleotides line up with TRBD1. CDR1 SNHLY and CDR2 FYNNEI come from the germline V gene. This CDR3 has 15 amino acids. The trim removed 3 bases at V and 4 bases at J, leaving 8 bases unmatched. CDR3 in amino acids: CASSDRDRARYGYTF. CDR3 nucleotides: TGTGCCAGCAGTGACCGGGACAGAGCTCGCTATGGCTACACCTTC.

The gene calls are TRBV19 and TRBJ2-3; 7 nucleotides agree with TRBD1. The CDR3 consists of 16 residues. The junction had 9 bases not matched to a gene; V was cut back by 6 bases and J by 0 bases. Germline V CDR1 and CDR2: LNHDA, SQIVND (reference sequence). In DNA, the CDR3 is TGTGCCAGTAGACGATACGGGACAGCTAGCACAGATACGCAGTATTTT. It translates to CASRRYGTASTDTQYF.

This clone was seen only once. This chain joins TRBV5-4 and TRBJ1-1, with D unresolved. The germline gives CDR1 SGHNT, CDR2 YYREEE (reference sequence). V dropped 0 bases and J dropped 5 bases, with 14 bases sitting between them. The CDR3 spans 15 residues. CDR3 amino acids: CASSLGGVSLTEAFF. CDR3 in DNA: TGTGCCAGCAGCTTGGGGGGAGTCTCCCTAACTGAAGCTTTCTTT. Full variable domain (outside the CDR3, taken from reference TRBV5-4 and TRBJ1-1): ETGVTQSPTHLIKTRGQQVTLRCSSQSGHNTVSWYQQALGQGPQFIFQYYREEENGRGNFPPRFSGLQFPNYSSELNVNALELDDSALYLCASSLGGVSLTEAFFGQGTRLTVV.

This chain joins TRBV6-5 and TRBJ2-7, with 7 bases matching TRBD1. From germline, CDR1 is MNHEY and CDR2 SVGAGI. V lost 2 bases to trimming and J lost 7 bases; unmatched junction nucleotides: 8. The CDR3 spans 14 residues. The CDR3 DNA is TGTGCCAGCAGTTACCGACAGGGCTTTAGTGAGCAGTACTTC. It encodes CASSYRQGFSEQYF.

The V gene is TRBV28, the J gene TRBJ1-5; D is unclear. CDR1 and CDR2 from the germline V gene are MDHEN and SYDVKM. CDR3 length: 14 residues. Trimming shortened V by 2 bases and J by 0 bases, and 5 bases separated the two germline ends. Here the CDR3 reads CASSLKYSNQPQHF. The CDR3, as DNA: TGTGCCAGCAGTTTAAAGTATAGCAATCAGCCCCAGCATTTT. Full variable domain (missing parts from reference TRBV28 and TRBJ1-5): DVKVTQSSRYLVKRTGEKVFLECVQDMDHENMFWYRQDPGLGLRLIYFSYDVKMKEKGDIPEGYSVSREKKERFSLILESASTNQTSMYLCASSLKYSNQPQHFGDGTRLSIL.

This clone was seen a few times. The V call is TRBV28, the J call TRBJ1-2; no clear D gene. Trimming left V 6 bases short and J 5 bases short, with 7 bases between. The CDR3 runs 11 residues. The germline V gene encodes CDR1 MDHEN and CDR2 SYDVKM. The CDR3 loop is CASSHVYGYTF. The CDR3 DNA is TGTGCCAGCAGCCACGTTTATGGCTACACCTTC.

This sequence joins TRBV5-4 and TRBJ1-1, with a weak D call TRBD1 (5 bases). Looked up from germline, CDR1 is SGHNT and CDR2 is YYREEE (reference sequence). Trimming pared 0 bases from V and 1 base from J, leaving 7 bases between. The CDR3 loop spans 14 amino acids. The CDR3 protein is CASSLGQRNTEAFF. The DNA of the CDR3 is TGTGCCAGCAGCTTGGGACAGAGGAACACTGAAGCTTTCTTT.

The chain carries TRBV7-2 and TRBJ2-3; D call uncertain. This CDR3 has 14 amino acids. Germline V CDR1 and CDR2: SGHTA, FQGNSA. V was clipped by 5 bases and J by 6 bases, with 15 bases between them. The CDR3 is CASSAALTPDTQYF. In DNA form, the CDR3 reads TGTGCCAGCAGCGCCGCCCTTACCCCCGATACGCAGTATTTT.

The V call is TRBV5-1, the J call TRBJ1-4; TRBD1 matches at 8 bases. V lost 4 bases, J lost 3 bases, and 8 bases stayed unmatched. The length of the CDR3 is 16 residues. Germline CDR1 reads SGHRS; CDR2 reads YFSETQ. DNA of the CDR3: TGCGCCAGCAGCCCCGGGCAGGGGGCTTCTAATGAAAAACTGTTTTTT. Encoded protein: CASSPGQGASNEKLFF.

This chain's CDR3 is CASSLGASGSDTQYF. CDR3 bases: TGCGCCAGCAGCTTGGGGGCTAGCGGTTCAGATACGCAGTATTTT. The chain recombines TRBV5-1 with TRBJ2-3; TRBD2 aligns across 7 bases. CDR3 size: 15 residues. Germline CDR1 and CDR2: SGHRS and YFSETQ. J lost 4 bases, V lost 0 bases, and 5 bases had no gene match.

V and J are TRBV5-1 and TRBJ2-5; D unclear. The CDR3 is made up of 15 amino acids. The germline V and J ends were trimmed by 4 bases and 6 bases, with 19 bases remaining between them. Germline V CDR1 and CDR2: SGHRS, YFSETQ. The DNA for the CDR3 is TGCGCCAGCAGCCTCAGTAGTATGACCACCCAGACCCAGTACTTC. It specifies CASSLSSMTTQTQYF.

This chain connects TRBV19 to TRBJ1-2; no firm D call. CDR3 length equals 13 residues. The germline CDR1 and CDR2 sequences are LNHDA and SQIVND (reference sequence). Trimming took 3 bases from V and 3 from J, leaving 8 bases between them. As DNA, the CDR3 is TGTGCCAGTAGTATCCAGGAGGACTATGGCTACACCTTC. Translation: CASSIQEDYGYTF.